The 9 T cell receptor beta chains listed next were all sequenced from one sample in a study of OX40 agonist ivuxolimab in advanced cancers. Sequenced by immunoSEQ multiplex PCR; TCRdb stores in-frame clones only, minus some. The sample carries fewer than 40,000 clones, about four fifths recorded once. The input for sequencing was CD4+ or CD8+ T cells sorted from blood, taken in a trial of the OX40 agonist ivuxolimab. These receptors all stem from an adult with an advanced solid tumor such as melanoma, head and neck, liver or kidney cancer.

The V call is TRBV10-2, the J call TRBJ2-5; 7 bases align to TRBD1. The V gene's germline CDR1 is WSHSY and CDR2 SAAADI. Trimming took 8 bases from V and 2 from J; bases not matched to a gene: 5. This CDR3 region has 13 residues. For the CDR3, the DNA is TGCGCCAGCTCGGGACAGCCTCAAGAGACCCAGTACTTC. Translation gives CASSGQPQETQYF.

This chain connects TRBV10-3 to TRBJ1-2; D not resolved. Germline assignment: CDR1 ENHRY and CDR2 SYGVKD. This CDR3 has 13 amino acids. The V end lost 3 bases, the J end lost 6 bases, and 11 bases lay between the germline ends. The CDR3 sequence is CAISDFGTHGYTF. The CDR3 region has the DNA TGTGCCATCAGTGATTTTGGTACCCATGGCTACACCTTC.

V and J are TRBV15 and TRBJ2-7; tentatively, D is TRBD1 or TRBD2 (5 bases each). V was shortened by 6 bases and J by 6 bases, with 15 bases between the two germline ends. Germline V CDR1 and CDR2: LNHNV, YYDKDF (reference sequence). The CDR3 is 13 amino acids. Here the CDR3 DNA reads TGTGCCACCAGGGACACCTTTGGGGGCGAGCAGTACTTC. It specifies CATRDTFGGEQYF.

This clone was counted a few times. This sequence joins TRBV2 and TRBJ1-1, with a possible D match to TRBD1 (6 bases). Germline V gives CDR1 SNHLY, CDR2 FYNNEI. V lost 7 bases to trimming and J lost 7 bases, with 19 bases between them. The CDR3 covers 14 residues. CDR3 in DNA: TGTGCCAGCACTGATCCGGGACACCGATTTGAAGCTTTCTTT. Its protein is CASTDPGHRFEAFF.

The V gene is TRBV9, the J gene TRBJ2-7; 8 nucleotides agree with TRBD2. Trimming at V came to 4 bases and at J to 3 bases, leaving 6 bases not matched to a gene. This CDR3 contains 14 residues. Germline CDR1 reads SGDLS; CDR2 reads YYNGEE. CDR3 DNA: TGTGCCAGCAGCTCAGGAGGGACTAGCTACGAGCAGTACTTC. It encodes CASSSGGTSYEQYF.

This clone was found once. V and J are TRBV2 and TRBJ2-7; no reliable D call. The CDR3 totals 11 residues. The V gene lost 3 bases and the J gene lost 0 bases, with 0 bases spanning the gap. The germline CDR1 and CDR2 sequences are SNHLY and FYNNEI. In DNA, the CDR3 is TGTGCCAGCAGTGACTCCTACGAGCAGTACTTC. Protein: CASSDSYEQYF.

The CDR3 nucleotides read TGTGCCTGGGGAGGCCTTTCAGATACGCAGTATTTT. Its translation: CAWGGLSDTQYF. The gene calls are TRBV30 and TRBJ2-3, with a weak D call TRBD2 (5 bases). The CDR3 length is 12 residues. Looked up from germline, CDR1 is GTSNPN and CDR2 is SVGIG (reference sequence). V shed 5 bases and J shed 4 bases, with 10 bases lying between them.

This rearrangement joins TRBV18 to TRBJ1-3; D unresolved. The CDR3 totals 14 residues. Trimming pared 3 bases from V and 2 bases from J, leaving 8 bases between. CDR1 KGHSH and CDR2 LQKENI come from the germline V gene. Here the CDR3 DNA reads TGTGCCAGCTCACCGTGGAAAACTGGAAACACCATATATTTT. It translates to CASSPWKTGNTIYF.

The chain joins TRBV5-1 to TRBJ2-6; TRBD1 is a possible D gene (5 bases). CDR3 length: 14 amino acids. Germline CDR1 and CDR2: SGHRS and YFSETQ. The germline V and J ends were trimmed by 6 bases and 0 bases, with 7 bases remaining between them. CDR3 loop: CASKQGSGANVLTF. Here the CDR3 DNA reads TGCGCCAGCAAGCAGGGCTCTGGGGCCAACGTCCTGACTTTC.